This T cell receptor beta chain was found in a study of blood T cells in healthy people across ages. At the level of the study: Template switching picked up about one barcoded beta molecule for each two T cells.

Ten milliliters of peripheral blood were drawn from each donor. Then a second PCR, running about 6 to 12 cycles, was carried out with a sample-barcoded 5' primer and a J-beta primer mix. The authors tagged each cDNA molecule using a template-switch adaptor with 12 random nucleotides. Via MiXCR, TCRdb re-called the 5' RACE reads, giving one row per CDR3 protein. The profile shows 1.5 million to 2 million distinct CDR3 sequences, roughly a third of them singletons. CDR1 is MGHRA and CDR2 is YSYEKL in the germline V gene. This CDR3 region has 15 residues. Trimming removed 4 bases from V and 2 bases from J, with 14 bases in between.

The chain links TRBV4-1 to TRBJ2-5; maybe TRBD1 (5 bases). The sample was blood. The clonotype originates from a woman under 40 in good health. CDR3 region: CASSPIRTKQETQYF. The CDR3 DNA follows: TGCGCCAGCAGCCCCATAAGGACAAAGCAAGAGACCCAGTACTTC.